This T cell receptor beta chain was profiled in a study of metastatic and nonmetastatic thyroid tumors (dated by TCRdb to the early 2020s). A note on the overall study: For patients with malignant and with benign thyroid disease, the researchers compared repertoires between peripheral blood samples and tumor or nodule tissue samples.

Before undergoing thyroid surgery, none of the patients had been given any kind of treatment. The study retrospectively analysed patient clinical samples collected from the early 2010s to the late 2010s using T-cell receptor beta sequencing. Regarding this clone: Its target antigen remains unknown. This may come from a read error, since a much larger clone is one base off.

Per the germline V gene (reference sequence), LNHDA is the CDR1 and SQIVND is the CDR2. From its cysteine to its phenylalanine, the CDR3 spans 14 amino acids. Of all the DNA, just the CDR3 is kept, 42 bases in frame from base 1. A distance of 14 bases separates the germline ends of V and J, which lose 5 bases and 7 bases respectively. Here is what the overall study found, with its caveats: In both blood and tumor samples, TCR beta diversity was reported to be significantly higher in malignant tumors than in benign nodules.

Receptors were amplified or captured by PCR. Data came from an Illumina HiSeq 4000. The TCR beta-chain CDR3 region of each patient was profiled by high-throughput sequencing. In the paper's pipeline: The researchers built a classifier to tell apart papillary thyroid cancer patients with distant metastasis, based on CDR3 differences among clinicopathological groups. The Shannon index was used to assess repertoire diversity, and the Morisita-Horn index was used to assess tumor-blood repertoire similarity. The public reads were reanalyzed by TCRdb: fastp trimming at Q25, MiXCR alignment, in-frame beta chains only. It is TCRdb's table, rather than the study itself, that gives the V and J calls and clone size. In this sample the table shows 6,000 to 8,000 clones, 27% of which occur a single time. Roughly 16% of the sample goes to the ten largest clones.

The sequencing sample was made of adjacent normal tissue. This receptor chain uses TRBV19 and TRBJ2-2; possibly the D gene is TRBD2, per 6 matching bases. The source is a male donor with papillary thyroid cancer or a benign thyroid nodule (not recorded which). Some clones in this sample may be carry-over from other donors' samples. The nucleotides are TGTGCCAGTAGTTCGTTGACTAGACACGGGGAGCTGTTTTTT. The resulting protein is CASSSLTRHGELFF.